The source of this TCR beta chain is a study of neurological immune-mediated disorders. Whole-study results and caveats: It was HTLV-1-associated myelopathy that showed the most TCR clonal expansion, while multiple sclerosis showed the least, falling below healthy controls.

The unsorted libraries were generated from a total of 2 million PBMCs, which had been stored in RNAlater at -80 C. This clonotype was found many times. The antigen remains unidentified. One entry per CDR3 protein results from TCRdb running MiXCR on the 5' RACE reads. The table has around 37,000 distinct CDR3 sequences, roughly 15% seen once. The TCR originated in a woman between 45 and 65 years old with HTLV-1-associated myelopathy (HAM/TSP). Sequenced input: PBMCs.

The CDR3 reads CASGLGYEQYF. In DNA, the CDR3 is TGTGCTAGTGGTTTGGGCTACGAGCAGTACTTC. This chain links TRBV12-5 with TRBJ2-7; D is unclear. V lost 1 base and J 3 bases, leaving 1 base between the germline ends. Germline loops: CDR1 LGHNT, CDR2 FRNRAP. This CDR3 has 11 residues.